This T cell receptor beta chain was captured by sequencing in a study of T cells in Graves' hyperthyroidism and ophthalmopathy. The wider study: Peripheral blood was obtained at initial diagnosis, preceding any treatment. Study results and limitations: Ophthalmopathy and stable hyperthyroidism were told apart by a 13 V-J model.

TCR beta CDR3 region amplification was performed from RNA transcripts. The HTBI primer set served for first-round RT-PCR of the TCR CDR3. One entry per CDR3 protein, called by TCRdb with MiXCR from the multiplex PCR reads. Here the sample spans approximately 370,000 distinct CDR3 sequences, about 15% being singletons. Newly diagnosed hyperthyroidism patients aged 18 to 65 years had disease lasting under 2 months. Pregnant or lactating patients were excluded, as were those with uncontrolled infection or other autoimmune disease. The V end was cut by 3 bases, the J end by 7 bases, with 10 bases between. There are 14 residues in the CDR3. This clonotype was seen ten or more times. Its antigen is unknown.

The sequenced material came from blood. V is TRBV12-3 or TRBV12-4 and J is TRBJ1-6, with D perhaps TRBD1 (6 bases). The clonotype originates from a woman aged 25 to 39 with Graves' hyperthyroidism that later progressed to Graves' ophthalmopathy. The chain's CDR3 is CASSFLGGNSPLHF. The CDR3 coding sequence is TGTGCCAGCAGTTTTTTAGGGGGGAATTCACCCCTCCACTTT.